This TCR beta chain was captured by sequencing in a study of blood T cell repertoires in COVID-19. The CDR3 runs 13 residues. The germline gives CDR1 SGHDT, CDR2 YYEEEE. V gave up 4 bases and J gave up 3 bases, with 7 bases separating them. Libraries were prepared by immunoSEQ multiplex PCR; TCRdb keeps only in-frame clonotypes and omits some of them. The sample consists of 74,000 or so clones, 85% to 90% of them appearing once. This TCR was sampled from a man aged 45-65 years with active COVID-19. This rearrangement joins TRBV5-6 to TRBJ2-2; D remains ambiguous. The sequencing sample was made of peripheral blood. The CDR3 loop reads CASSGGDTGELFF. The CDR3 DNA reads TGTGCCAGCAGCGGCGGTGACACCGGGGAGCTGTTTTTT.